One sample yielded the 32 T cell receptor beta chains listed below, sequenced in a study of cytomegalovirus exposure and HLA in healthy donors. Researchers ran the PCR with 60 Vbeta and 13 Jbeta primers. Measured with immunoSEQ multiplex PCR; TCRdb has only the in-frame clones, and not every one. The profile shows 110,000 or so clones, 70% to 80% of them singletons. The sequencing sample was made of PBMCs. These receptors originate from a middle-aged woman in good health and CMV-seropositive.

J is TRBJ1-2 and V is TRBV6-6, with TRBD1 matching 8 bases. This CDR3 spans 13 amino acids. V lost 5 bases, J lost 7 bases, and 6 bases stayed unmatched. Looked up from germline, CDR1 is MNHNY and CDR2 is SVGAGI (reference sequence). The CDR3 DNA follows: TGTGCCAGCAGTGCCACAGGGGGGGGTGGCTACACCTTC. Protein product: CASSATGGGGYTF.

The CDR3 DNA reads as TGCGCCAGCAGCATCATTCCAGGGCAAGAGACCCAGTACTTC. Translated: CASSIIPGQETQYF. The rearrangement joins TRBV5-1 to TRBJ2-5; perhaps TRBD1 as D (5 bases). The CDR3 has 14 residues. Deletions cut 4 bases from V and 2 bases from J, with 12 bases between. From germline, CDR1 is SGHRS and CDR2 YFSETQ.

This chain links TRBV28 with TRBJ2-7; 16 bases map to TRBD2. The CDR3 extends over 17 amino acids. Trimming cost V 2 bases and J 9 bases; bases outside gene matches: 10. Germline V gene lookup returns CDR1 MDHEN and CDR2 SYDVKM. The DNA for the CDR3 is TGTGCCAGCAGTTTAAGGCAGGGACTAGCGGGAGGGCCTGGGCAGTACTTC. Amino acid sequence: CASSLRQGLAGGPGQYF.

This clone was observed once. This chain connects TRBV5-1 to TRBJ1-1, with 10 bases lining up with TRBD1. With V trimmed by 0 bases and J by 6 bases, 8 bases remained unmatched. This CDR3 is built from 16 residues. The V gene's germline CDR1 is SGHRS and CDR2 YFSETQ. The CDR3 reads CASSLATSGTGAEAFF. The CDR3 DNA follows: TGCGCCAGCAGCTTGGCCACATCCGGGACAGGGGCTGAAGCTTTCTTT.

This chain links TRBV2 with TRBJ2-7; TRBD1 agrees at 10 bases. The CDR3 is 18 amino acids. Trimming at V came to 8 bases and at J to 5 bases, leaving 21 bases not matched to a gene. Germline CDR1 SNHLY, CDR2 FYNNEI. Here the CDR3 DNA reads TGTGCCAGCTGGCTCCCTCCCCTATCGACAGGGGGCAGTCACGAGCAGTACTTC. The encoded protein is CASWLPPLSTGGSHEQYF.

The chain carries TRBV6-4 and TRBJ2-3, with D unresolved. Germline loops: CDR1 MRHNA, CDR2 SNTAGT. This CDR3 is built from 13 residues. Deletions cut 6 bases from V and 3 bases from J, with 10 bases between. CDR3 sequence (DNA): TGTGCCAGCAGGCGAGAGTCGACAGATACGCAGTATTTT. Translation: CASRRESTDTQYF.

This clone was found a few times. J is TRBJ1-2 and V is TRBV29-1; 8 bases are shared with TRBD1. The CDR3 runs to 12 residues. The ends lost 7 bases at V and 8 bases at J; junction bases unmatched: 9. Germline V gives CDR1 SQVTM, CDR2 ANQGSEA. CDR3 amino acids: CSARRTGRGYTF. The CDR3 nucleotides are TGCAGCGCCCGCCGGACAGGGCGCGGCTACACCTTC. The whole variable domain, filled in from reference TRBV29-1 and TRBJ1-2, reads SAVISQKPSRDICQRGTSLTIQCQVDSQVTMMFWYRQQPGQSLTLIATANQGSEATYESGFVIDKFPISRPNLTFSTLTVSNMSPEDSSIYLCSARRTGRGYTFGSGTRLTVV.

This chain connects TRBV9 to TRBJ2-2; TRBD2 is a possible D gene (6 bases). The CDR3 totals 14 residues. V lost 2 bases and J 5 bases, leaving 10 bases between the germline ends. CDR1 and CDR2 from the germline V gene are SGDLS and YYNGEE. The CDR3 reads CASSVHGRTGELFF. Written as DNA, the CDR3 is TGTGCCAGCAGCGTCCACGGGAGAACCGGGGAGCTGTTTTTT.

The rearrangement uses TRBV19 and TRBJ2-5; 8 nucleotides line up with TRBD2. There are 14 residues in the CDR3. Germline CDR1 reads LNHDA; CDR2 reads SQIVND (reference sequence). Germline trimming cut 1 base from V and 6 bases from J; bases unmatched to any gene: 4. The CDR3 nucleotides are TGTGCCAGTAGTATAGCGGGAGGGCCGAAGACCCAGTACTTC. Protein: CASSIAGGPKTQYF.

The chain is built from TRBV2 and TRBJ2-5, with TRBD2 as a possible D gene (6 bases). The germline V and J ends were trimmed by 6 bases and 4 bases, with 21 bases remaining between them. Germline-derived CDR1 and CDR2 are SNHLY and FYNNEI. The CDR3 runs to 16 residues. Here the CDR3 DNA reads TGTGCCAGCAGGGGAGGCAGGGCGGTATCAGGAGAGACCCAGTACTTC. Its translation is CASRGGRAVSGETQYF.

Notes on this clone: Germline and junction disagree at one end, which may indicate a read error. The V and J genes are TRBV6-6 and TRBJ2-7; tentative D call: TRBD2 (6 bases). The CDR3 contains 15 residues. Germline-derived CDR1 and CDR2 are MNHNY and SVGAGI (reference sequence). The CDR3 sequence: CASTTFGSSTYKQYF. The DNA for the CDR3 is TGTGCCAGCACCACTTTCGGGAGTTCGACCTACAAGCAGTACTTC.

J is TRBJ1-1 and V is TRBV6-6; 9 nucleotides align to TRBD1. Germline V CDR1 and CDR2: MNHNY, SVGAGI (reference sequence). Trimming took 5 bases from V and 4 from J; bases not matched to a gene: 11. This CDR3 region has 16 residues. CDR3 coding DNA: TGTGCCAGCAGTAAACCGGGACAGGGAAGGTCCACTGAAGCTTTCTTT. Translated: CASSKPGQGRSTEAFF.

V gene TRBV1 combines with J gene TRBJ2-2; TRBD2, the table's D call, was not compared with the DNA. TRBV1 has pseudogene status. The CDR3 runs 20 residues. CDR3 bases: TGCACCAGCAGCCAAGATTCCGAGACTAGCGGGAGGCCGAACACCGGGGAGCTGTTTTTT. Amino acid sequence: CTSSQDSETSGRPNTGELFF.

J is TRBJ1-3 and V is TRBV5-1, with 7 bases fitting TRBD1. Germline V gene lookup returns CDR1 SGHRS and CDR2 YFSETQ. V gave up 4 bases and J gave up 0 bases; unmatched junction bases: 7. CDR3 length equals 16 residues. CDR3 amino acids: CASSTGQSHSGNTIYF. The CDR3 region has the DNA TGCGCCAGCAGCACGGGACAGTCACACTCTGGAAACACCATATATTTT.

The sample holds a few counts of this clone. The J gene is TRBJ2-7, the V gene TRBV7-9; 8 bases fit TRBD1. The CDR3 runs 15 residues. Germline assignment: CDR1 SEHNR and CDR2 FQNEAQ (reference sequence). Unmatched junction bases numbered 8, after V lost 4 bases and J lost 3 bases. As DNA, the CDR3 is TGTGCCAGCAGCTCCGACAGGGGTCGAATCTACGAGCAGTACTTC. It encodes CASSSDRGRIYEQYF. The full variable domain, in which reference TRBV7-9 and TRBJ2-7 provide the parts outside the CDR3, is DTGVSQNPRHKITKRGQNVTFRCDPISEHNRLYWYRQTLGQGPEFLTYFQNEAQLEKSRLLSDRFSAERPKGSFSTLEIQRTEQGDSAMYLCASSSDRGRIYEQYFGPGTRLTVT.

The chain links TRBV7-9 to TRBJ1-2; possible D gene TRBD1, 5 bases. The germline V gene encodes CDR1 SEHNR and CDR2 FQNEAQ (reference sequence). Trimming took off 5 bases at V and 6 bases at J, with 19 bases between the two ends. The CDR3 runs to 15 residues. CDR3 nucleotides: TGTGCCAGCAGCCCCCGGGGGGGGGTCAAGGATGGCTACACCTTC. The encoded protein is CASSPRGGVKDGYTF.

This chain links TRBV6-5 with TRBJ1-1; 9 nucleotides align to TRBD1. Germline trimming cut 4 bases from V and 4 bases from J; bases unmatched to any gene: 7. The CDR3 contains 15 residues. The germline CDR1 and CDR2 sequences are MNHEY and SVGAGI. Here the CDR3 reads CASSLGQGIPTEAFF. In nucleotides, the CDR3 is TGTGCCAGCAGTTTGGGACAGGGCATCCCCACTGAAGCTTTCTTT.

This chain connects TRBV5-1 to TRBJ2-7; D might be TRBD1 (5 bases). The CDR3 contains 15 residues. V was trimmed by 0 bases and J by 0 bases, leaving 10 bases between them. The V gene's germline CDR1 is SGHRS and CDR2 YFSETQ. The CDR3 sequence: CASSLGQGSSYEQYF. Here the CDR3 DNA reads TGCGCCAGCAGCTTGGGCCAGGGAAGCTCCTACGAGCAGTACTTC.

The V gene is TRBV28, the J gene TRBJ1-6; D unclear. Germline loops: CDR1 MDHEN, CDR2 SYDVKM. The germline V and J ends were trimmed by 3 bases and 10 bases, with 13 bases remaining between them. This CDR3 has 14 residues. CDR3 sequence: CASSLGRRESPLHF. The CDR3 nucleotides are TGTGCCAGCAGTTTGGGCAGAAGAGAATCACCCCTCCACTTT. The full variable domain, its missing parts supplied by reference TRBV28 and TRBJ1-6, is DVKVTQSSRYLVKRTGEKVFLECVQDMDHENMFWYRQDPGLGLRLIYFSYDVKMKEKGDIPEGYSVSREKKERFSLILESASTNQTSMYLCASSLGRRESPLHFGNGTRLTVT.

The genes are TRBV7-9 and TRBJ2-7; maybe TRBD2 (5 bases). V lost 4 bases and J lost 2, with 12 bases in between. This CDR3 contains 14 residues. From germline, CDR1 is SEHNR and CDR2 FQNEAQ (reference sequence). The CDR3 reads CASSSPGTAYEQYF. CDR3 DNA sequence: TGTGCCAGCAGCTCGCCGGGAACGGCCTACGAGCAGTACTTC.

This rearrangement joins TRBV6-1 to TRBJ1-1; D is possibly TRBD1 (5 bases). Trimming left V 4 bases short and J 9 bases short, with 18 bases between. The CDR3 extends over 14 amino acids. Germline values: CDR1 MNHNS, CDR2 SASEGT. The CDR3 sequence: CASSGRDGRQQAFF. The CDR3 DNA sequence: TGTGCCAGCAGTGGGAGGGACGGGAGGCAGCAAGCTTTCTTT.

The sample holds a few counts of this clone. This sequence joins TRBV5-6 and TRBJ2-7, with 12 positions matching TRBD2. The CDR3 consists of 16 residues. The germline CDR1 and CDR2 sequences are SGHDT and YYEEEE. V lost 4 bases, J lost 5 bases, and 10 bases stayed unmatched. CDR3 sequence: CASSRTGLAGIHEQYF. In DNA form, the CDR3 reads TGTGCCAGCAGCCGGACCGGACTAGCGGGAATACACGAGCAGTACTTC.

This sequence joins TRBV5-1 and TRBJ2-5; 11 bases map to TRBD2. The tail of the sequence fits TRBJ2-7 better, so the J call may be wrong. In germline, CDR1 is SGHRS, CDR2 YFSETQ. The CDR3 is 15 residues long. CDR3 DNA: TGCGCCAGCAGCTTCGGACTAGCGGGCCCCTACGAGCAGTACTTC. As protein: CASSFGLAGPYEQYF.

The V call is TRBV5-1, the J call TRBJ2-1, with D possibly being TRBD1 (6 bases). Germline-derived CDR1 and CDR2 are SGHRS and YFSETQ. The germline V and J ends were trimmed by 2 bases and 2 bases, with 11 bases remaining between them. The CDR3 loop spans 15 amino acids. The CDR3 sequence: CASSLDRLAYNEQFF. The DNA of the CDR3 is TGCGCCAGCAGCTTAGACAGGTTGGCCTACAATGAGCAGTTCTTC.

Remarks on this clone: The junction departs from germline at one end; a sequencing error may be responsible. The gene calls are TRBV7-7 and TRBJ1-5, with a possible D match to TRBD1 (5 bases). Germline V gene lookup returns CDR1 SSHAT and CDR2 FNYEAQ (reference sequence). This CDR3 comprises 17 residues. The chain's CDR3 is CASSLTPRTHSNQPQHF. For the CDR3, the DNA is TGTGCTAGCAGCTTAACCCCGAGGACACATAGCAATCAGCCCCAGCATTTT. The complete variable domain, with remaining parts taken from reference TRBV7-7 and TRBJ1-5, reads GAGVSQSPRYKVTKRGQDVTLRCDPISSHATLYWYQQALGQGPEFLTYFNYEAQPDKSGLPSDRFSAERPEGSISTLTIQRTEQRDSAMYRCASSLTPRTHSNQPQHFGDGTRLSIL.

This clone turned up a few times. The chain couples TRBV23-1 to TRBJ2-7, with 8 nucleotides matching TRBD1. TRBV23-1 is filed as an ORF, its function uncertain. The CDR3 has 16 residues. V lost 3 bases, J lost 5 bases, and 12 bases stayed unmatched. The CDR3 loop reads CASSQADRERDNEQYF. CDR3 coding DNA: TGCGCCAGCAGTCAGGCGGACAGGGAGAGGGATAACGAGCAGTACTTC.

The chain has TRBV6-6 and TRBJ2-3; possibly TRBD2 for D (5 bases). Trimming took off 5 bases at V and 5 bases at J, with 8 bases between the two ends. Germline assignment: CDR1 MNHNY and CDR2 SVGAGI (reference sequence). CDR3 length: 12 amino acids. The CDR3, as DNA: TGTGCCAGCAGTGCGAGCGGAGATACGCAGTATTTT. Amino acid sequence: CASSASGDTQYF.

The V call is TRBV6-1, the J call TRBJ1-5; 8 bases are shared with TRBD1. The germline V gene has CDR1 MNHNS and CDR2 SASEGT. This CDR3 has 14 residues. With 5 bases clipped from V and 5 bases from J, the junction kept 5 bases outside the gene matches. The CDR3 sequence: CASSTGGRDQPQHF. The CDR3 bases are TGTGCCAGCAGTACAGGGGGTAGGGATCAGCCCCAGCATTTT.

Only one count was recorded for this clone. This chain uses TRBV7-2 with TRBJ2-1; D perhaps matches TRBD2 (6 bases). This CDR3 spans 14 amino acids. Germline V lookup: CDR1 SGHTA, CDR2 FQGNSA. The V gene lost 7 bases and the J gene lost 0 bases, with 10 bases spanning the gap. For the CDR3, the DNA is TGTGCCAGCAACCGGGGGAGCTCCTACAATGAGCAGTTCTTC. Its protein is CASNRGSSYNEQFF.

Only a few counts were recorded for this clone. V and J are TRBV10-3 and TRBJ2-7; D is undetermined. Germline V CDR1 and CDR2: ENHRY, SYGVKD. The V end lost 6 bases, the J end lost 4 bases, and 16 bases lay between the germline ends. The CDR3 runs 14 residues. This CDR3 reads CAIRNASTSYEQYF. The DNA of the CDR3 is TGTGCCATCAGAAACGCTAGTACTTCATACGAGCAGTACTTC.

This clone was observed a few times. J is TRBJ2-1 and V is TRBV9; 16 bases are shared with TRBD2. The germline gives CDR1 SGDLS, CDR2 YYNGEE. V lost 3 bases to trimming and J lost 8 bases; unmatched junction nucleotides: 2. The CDR3 length is 15 residues. CDR3 sequence: CASSAGLAGGHEQFF. In DNA, the CDR3 is TGTGCCAGCAGCGCGGGACTAGCGGGGGGGCATGAGCAGTTCTTC.

This clone was seen more than once but under ten times. The rearrangement joins TRBV6-5 to TRBJ1-2, with 9 bases lining up with TRBD1. CDR1 MNHEY and CDR2 SVGAGI come from the germline V gene. The CDR3 consists of 13 residues. The ends lost 5 bases at V and 8 bases at J; junction bases unmatched: 6. CDR3 region: CASSPTGGWGYTF. In DNA, the CDR3 is TGTGCCAGCAGTCCTACAGGGGGCTGGGGCTACACCTTC.